The clone carrying this TCR beta chain was picked up a small number of times. The target antigen is unknown. The cDNA had a unique molecular identifier and a template-switch universal primer site. TCRdb fed the 5' RACE reads into MiXCR, producing one record per CDR3 protein. The sample includes around 480,000 distinct CDR3 sequences, approximately 15% of them seen just once. This sample is part of a study of identical twins. V lost 7 bases and J 7 bases, leaving 11 bases between the germline ends. CDR1 is DFQATT, CDR2 SNEGSKA, per germline (reference sequence). This CDR3 is 10 amino acids long. General study findings and limits: Abundant beta clonotypes from cord blood had fewer insertions, unlike memory repertoires, which showed none. Within twin pairs, the out-of-frame alpha sequences they shared showed excess low generation probability.

This sample was also put to use in a study of yellow fever vaccine responses in identical twins.

This clonotype originated in a woman younger than 35 in good health. The sample taken for sequencing was CD4+ T cells sorted from blood. The chain recombines TRBV20-1 with TRBJ2-7, with a possible D match to TRBD2 (6 bases). CDR3 protein: CSVGGWEQYF. The DNA for the CDR3 is TGCAGTGTGGGAGGTTGGGAGCAGTACTTC.